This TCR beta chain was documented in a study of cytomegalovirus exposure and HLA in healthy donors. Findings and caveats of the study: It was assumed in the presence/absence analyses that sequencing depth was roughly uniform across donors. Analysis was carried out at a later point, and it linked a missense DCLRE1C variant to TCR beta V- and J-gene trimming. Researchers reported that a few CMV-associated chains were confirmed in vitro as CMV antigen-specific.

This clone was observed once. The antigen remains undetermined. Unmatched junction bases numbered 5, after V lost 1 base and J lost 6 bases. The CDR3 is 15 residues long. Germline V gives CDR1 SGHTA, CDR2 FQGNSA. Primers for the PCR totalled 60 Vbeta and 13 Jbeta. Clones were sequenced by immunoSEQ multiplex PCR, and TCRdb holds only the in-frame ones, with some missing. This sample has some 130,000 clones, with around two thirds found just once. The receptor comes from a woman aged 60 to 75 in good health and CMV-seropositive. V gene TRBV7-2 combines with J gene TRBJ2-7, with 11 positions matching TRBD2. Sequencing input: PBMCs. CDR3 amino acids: CASSLGLAGTAEQYF. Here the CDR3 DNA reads TGTGCCAGCAGCTTAGGACTAGCGGGAACAGCCGAGCAGTACTTC.